This record concerns one T cell receptor beta chain sequence. This sample stems from a study of blood T cell repertoires in COVID-19. Study details: Spain, Italy and the United States supplied samples that represented acute and convalescent COVID-19. The cDNA or gDNA used as material had been derived from T cells, B-cell-depleted T cells, or PBMCs.

CDR3 length: 16 amino acids. The V end was cut by 0 bases, the J end by 0 bases, with 8 bases between. Germline CDR1 and CDR2: SGHAT and FQNNGV. Study processing details: Scientists estimated how many nucleated cells there were by amplifying reference gene primers. The protocol was immunoSEQ multiplex PCR, while the TCRdb copy is restricted to in-frame clones and leaves out a portion. That table furnishes V, J and clone size, whereas the DNA furnished D and trimming. Among roughly 100,000 clones listed, roughly four fifths were seen once. This receptor was obtained from a man aged 35 to 55 with active or convalescent COVID-19. The sample was peripheral blood. V gene TRBV11-2 combines with J gene TRBJ2-2, with D unresolved. The CDR3 region is CASSLDRSANTGELFF. The CDR3 DNA reads as TGTGCCAGCAGCTTAGACAGGTCCGCGAACACCGGGGAGCTGTTTTTT. The entire variable domain, with the rest obtained from reference TRBV11-2 and TRBJ2-2, is as follows: EAGVAQSPRYKIIEKRQSVAFWCNPISGHATLYWYQQILGQGPKLLIQFQNNGVVDDSQLPKDRFSAERLKGVDSTLKIQPAKLEDSAVYLCASSLDRSANTGELFFGEGSRLTVL.